Listed here is a single T cell receptor (beta chain). No antigen is known for it. Using immunoSEQ multiplex PCR, the repertoire was profiled, and TCRdb retains in-frame clones only, with some absent. Of approximately 100,000 clones in the sample, less than 85% were seen once. These data originate in a study of OX40 agonist ivuxolimab in advanced cancers. Study-level findings and limits: Among T cells, CD8+ cells averaged more expanded clones than CD4+ cells.

The germline CDR1 and CDR2 sequences are SGHNT and YYREEE (reference sequence). The length of the CDR3 is 15 residues. Trimming removed 4 bases from V and 1 base from J, with 9 bases in between. The material sequenced was CD4+ or CD8+ T cells sorted from blood, taken in a trial of the OX40 agonist ivuxolimab. The J gene is TRBJ2-6, the V gene TRBV5-4; D unclear. This clonotype originated in an adult with an advanced solid tumor such as melanoma, head and neck, liver or kidney cancer. CDR3 DNA: TGTGCCAGCAGCCAGAAAGGTTCTGGGGCCAACGTCCTGACTTTC. This sequence encodes CASSQKGSGANVLTF.